These 7 T cell receptor beta chains share one sample of origin, sequenced in a study of T cell changes during pregnancy in multiple sclerosis (dated by TCRdb to between 2017 and 2020). Library prep was done by the immunoSEQ multiplex PCR assay. The source is immuneACCESS, and TCRdb retained only in-frame sequences with V and J called. Part of the clones is not carried over; for the studies checked, unresolved V genes explain less than half of this, and the remainder is unexplained. A total of tens of thousands of clones appear in this sample, approximately 91% of them only once. The ten largest account for less than 1.5% of the sample. The material sequenced was PBMCs (not recorded whether the cells were cultured). These receptors were collected from a female donor with multiple sclerosis, enrolled in a pregnancy study.

This clone was recorded once. This chain joins TRBV28 and TRBJ2-2; 8 positions agree with TRBD1. The germline CDR1 and CDR2 sequences are MDHEN and SYDVKM. V gave up 5 bases and J gave up 7 bases; unmatched junction bases: 9. The CDR3 sequence is 15 residues long. DNA for the CDR3: TGTGCCAGCAGTCCCCCCGGACAGGGCATCGGGGAGCTGTTTTTT. It codes for CASSPPGQGIGELFF.

This sequence joins TRBV9 and TRBJ2-5; 11 bases match TRBD2. After removal of 0 bases from V and 5 bases from J, the junction contained 9 bases not matched to a gene. This CDR3 comprises 17 residues. Per the germline V gene, CDR1 is SGDLS and CDR2 is YYNGEE. CDR3: CASSVDVLAGGEETQYF. The CDR3, as DNA: TGTGCCAGCAGCGTAGATGTTCTAGCGGGAGGCGAGGAGACCCAGTACTTC.

The chain carries TRBV6-1 and TRBJ1-1; TRBD1 agrees at 9 bases. Germline trimming cut 9 bases from V and 2 bases from J; bases unmatched to any gene: 7. Germline CDR1 reads MNHNS; CDR2 reads SASEGT. CDR3 length: 14 amino acids. The CDR3 reads CASTPGQGNTEAFF. The CDR3 nucleotides read TGTGCCAGTACCCCGGGACAGGGAAACACTGAAGCTTTCTTT.

The chain employs TRBV6-5 and TRBJ1-1, with D maybe TRBD1 (6 bases). This CDR3 is 14 amino acids long. The germline gives CDR1 MNHEY, CDR2 SVGAGI. Trimming took 6 bases from V and 1 from J, leaving 12 bases between them. The chain's CDR3 is CASRVPGQNTEAFF. In DNA form, the CDR3 reads TGTGCCAGCAGGGTACCGGGACAGAACACTGAAGCTTTCTTT.

This chain joins TRBV6-5 and TRBJ2-3, with D uncertain. Between the trimmed V and J ends, which lost 4 bases and 0 bases, there was a span of 14 bases. Germline CDR1 reads MNHEY; CDR2 reads SVGAGI. The CDR3 loop spans 16 amino acids. CDR3 protein: CASSSGFGPSTDTQYF. The CDR3 bases are TGTGCCAGCAGTTCGGGCTTCGGACCGAGCACAGATACGCAGTATTTT.

The genes are TRBV7-6 and TRBJ2-5; D uncertain. Germline V CDR1 and CDR2: SGHVS, FNYEAQ. V lost 3 bases and J lost 2, with 10 bases in between. The CDR3 is made up of 14 amino acids. The CDR3 loop is CASSLGSVQETQYF. The CDR3 DNA reads as TGTGCCAGCAGCTTGGGGTCGGTTCAAGAGACCCAGTACTTC.

The chain combines TRBV28 with TRBJ1-2; D unresolved. The V gene lost 7 bases and the J gene lost 0 bases, with 9 bases spanning the gap. The CDR3 spans 13 residues. Germline V gene sequence: CDR1 MDHEN, CDR2 SYDVKM. CDR3 sequence: CASKGSANYGYTF. The CDR3 DNA reads as TGTGCCAGCAAAGGGTCAGCTAACTATGGCTACACCTTC.